This T cell receptor (beta chain) was documented in a study of CD8+ T cells in alopecia areata listed by TCRdb under 2018. Concerning the study at large: The treated patients took part in an open-label pilot trial in which moderate-to-severe alopecia areata was treated with oral tofacitinib at 5 to 10 mg twice daily. Tofacitinib was administered for 6 to 18 months, and 6 months of follow-up off drug were then conducted to assess delayed response and recurrence. On the human side, TCRbeta sequencing was run on scalp tissue and on sorted CD4+ and CD8+ peripheral blood T cells from healthy controls and from alopecia areata patients with either patchy or totalis/universalis disease. Clonality in the scalp was compared among normal scalp (n=4), patchy alopecia areata scalp (n=8), and alopecia totalis/universalis scalp (n=8). RNA was obtained with the PAXgene miRNA kit for fixed scalp, the miRNeasy kit for PBMCs, and the RNeasy kit for mouse skin. Tofacitinib-treated patients had biopsies at baseline and at 4 and 24 weeks of treatment, with a later scalp biopsy in several patients. Amplification of TCRbeta CDR3 regions was done by immunoSEQ multiplex PCR using 35 Vbeta forward primers and 13 Jbeta reverse primers. High-throughput TCRbeta sequencing was used to examine T cell clonal expansion in alopecia areata in both the C3H/HeJ mouse model and human patients. In treated patients, disease severity was measured using the SALT score, which gives the percentage of scalp surface area affected. What the study reported, not specific to this receptor: Because the treated cohort was small and had just a single nonresponder, larger studies are needed to establish links between baseline CD8+ expansion and response. Lesional scalp, especially in alopecia totalis/universalis, showed higher clonality and more expanded CD8+ clones than normal scalp, suggesting antigenic drive. TCR sequences shared between patients were less clear than in mice, possibly partly because of HLA diversity in the patient population. Resident alphabeta T cells in normal human skin are also sequenced, complicating scalp TCR repertoire analysis, unlike mouse skin dominated by gammadelta T cells. Many expanded lesional clones persisted in scalp and blood during tofacitinib treatment, which may partly explain relapse after stopping treatment. With tofacitinib, both scalp clonality and the number of expanded CD8+ clones among the top 100 scalp clones went down significantly.

Concerning this clone itself: Its cognate antigen has yet to be identified. No qualities accompany the bases; no much larger clone lies one base away.

V loses 6 bases, J loses 1 base, and the germline ends lie 13 bases apart. The germline V gene provides CDR1 SQVTM and CDR2 ANQGSEA. CDR3 length: 13 amino acids, cysteine to phenylalanine. Only CDR3 DNA is held: 39 bases, read in frame from base 1. Libraries were built with the immunoSEQ multiplex PCR assay. To provide template for TCR sequencing, every sample had RNA extracted and reverse transcribed into cDNA. First-strand cDNA was synthesized using SuperScript III with a 2:1 mix of oligo-dT and random hexamers. A synthetic immune receptor repertoire was used to gauge amplification bias, and whatever bias remained was removed computationally. Turning to the authors' computational methods: Raw reads were preprocessed for error removal, and CDR3 was defined according to IMGT conventions as running from the conserved cysteine to phenylalanine. Clonality was calculated as 1 minus Shannon entropy normalized by log2 of the number of productive unique TCRs. Whether scalp clones were CD4 or CD8 was inferred by matching scalp TCRbeta sequences against CD4 and CD8 repertoires sorted from blood. Here the immuneACCESS table is served through TCRdb, limited to in-frame sequences with V and J called. Missing clones are a known gap in these copies; in checked studies unresolved V genes cover under half, and the rest lacks a known reason. For V, J and clone size, that table is used; D and trimming come from the DNA. This sample holds 200,000 to 250,000 clones; just over 65% were observed only once. The ten most abundant clones make up approximately 1.2% of the sample.

The intended sense of this specimen's treatment or condition label: oral pan-JAK inhibitor, 5-10 mg twice daily. Lesional scalp punch biopsies and peripheral blood were obtained from alopecia areata patients. After PBMCs were isolated by density centrifugation and stained for CD3, CD4 and CD8, a FACSAria was used to sort CD4+ and CD8+ T cells. Sample: CD4+ T cells sorted from blood, taken at approximately week 45, from a patient treated with tofacitinib. The chain is made from TRBV29-1 and TRBJ2-7; a weak D assignment points to TRBD2 (5 bases agree). This TCR was recovered from a human donor with alopecia areata. The DNA reads TGCAGCGTCCGGGGTAGAGCATCCTACGAGCAGTACTTC. Its protein reads: CSVRGRASYEQYF.